This is a list of T cell receptor beta chains from one sample in a study of cytomegalovirus exposure and HLA in healthy donors. Sequencing was performed with immunoSEQ multiplex PCR; in TCRdb, only in-frame clones are kept and a portion is missing. The sample consists of approximately 300,000 clones, 87% of them appearing once. Sequencing was performed on PBMCs. The receptor set was obtained from a woman in her 30s in good health and CMV-seropositive. Each CDR3 is given with its conserved first and last residue. The D gene is left open where the match is weak. Some rows have no size entry. The others give once, few or many, or a class for an expanded clone.

D | J | size | V | length | DNA | CDR3
NA | TRBJ1-5 | NA | TRBV5-6 | 15 | TGTGCCAGCAGCCCGAGGGGTACAGCGAATCAGCCCCAGCATTTT | CASSPRGTANQPQHF
NA | TRBJ1-3 | NA | TRBV13 | 13 | TGTGCCAGCAGCCCCGGAAGTTTAGGCACCATATATTTT | CASSPGSLGTIYF
NA | TRBJ1-2 | NA | TRBV7-6 | 13 | TGTGCCAGCAGCTTAGCTGGGGCATATGGCTACACCTTC | CASSLAGAYGYTF
NA | TRBJ2-7 | NA | TRBV10-2 | 13 | TGCGCCAGCAGTGTGGGCAGATCCTACGAGCAGTACTTC | CASSVGRSYEQYF
NA | TRBJ2-2 | NA | TRBV4-2 | 14 | TGTGCCAGCAGTTACCCAGGGGAGTCCGGGGAGCTGTTTTTT | CASSYPGESGELFF
NA | TRBJ2-1 | NA | TRBV15 | 15 | TGTGCCACCAGGGCGAACTTACGCTCCTACAATGAGCAGTTCTTC | CATRANLRSYNEQFF
NA | TRBJ2-5 | NA | TRBV5-6 | 16 | TGTGCCAGCAGCACCAGATCGTCAGGGTTGAAAGAGACCCAGTACTTC | CASSTRSSGLKETQYF
NA | TRBJ1-2 | NA | TRBV27 | 15 | TGTGCCAGCAGTTTGAAGGGCCTAGCTAACTATGGCTACACCTTC | CASSLKGLANYGYTF
NA | TRBJ2-1 | NA | TRBV15 | 12 | TGTGCCACCAGCGCTCCCTACAATGAGCAGTTCTTC | CATSAPYNEQFF
TRBD1 | TRBJ2-2 | NA | TRBV6-5 | 16 | TGTGCCAGCAGTTACACGGGACAGATTTACACCGGGGAGCTGTTTTTT | CASSYTGQIYTGELFF
NA | TRBJ1-1 | NA | TRBV5-6 | 14 | TGTGCCAGCAGCGAAGGGAACAGTTACACTGAAGCTTTCTTT | CASSEGNSYTEAFF
NA | TRBJ1-5 | once | TRBV30 | 15 | TGTGCCTGGAGTCCCCAGTTCTATAGCAATCAGCCCCAGCATTTT | CAWSPQFYSNQPQHF
NA | TRBJ2-2 | few | TRBV7-9 | 11 | TGTGCCAGCGGGATCACCGGGGAGCTGTTTTTT | CASGITGELFF
TRBD2 | TRBJ2-4 | NA | TRBV5-1 | 17 | TGCGCCAGCAGCCCCCGACTAGCGGGAGCGGGCAAAAACATTCAGTACTTC | CASSPRLAGAGKNIQYF
NA | TRBJ2-3 | NA | TRBV2 | 15 | TGTGCCAGCAGTGAAGTAGAGTCTAGCACAGATACGCAGTATTTT | CASSEVESSTDTQYF
NA | TRBJ2-6 | NA | TRBV6-4 | 20 | TGTGCCAGCAGTGACCTCATTGGGACATCTCGGAACTCTGGGGCCAACGTCCTGACTTTC | CASSDLIGTSRNSGANVLTF